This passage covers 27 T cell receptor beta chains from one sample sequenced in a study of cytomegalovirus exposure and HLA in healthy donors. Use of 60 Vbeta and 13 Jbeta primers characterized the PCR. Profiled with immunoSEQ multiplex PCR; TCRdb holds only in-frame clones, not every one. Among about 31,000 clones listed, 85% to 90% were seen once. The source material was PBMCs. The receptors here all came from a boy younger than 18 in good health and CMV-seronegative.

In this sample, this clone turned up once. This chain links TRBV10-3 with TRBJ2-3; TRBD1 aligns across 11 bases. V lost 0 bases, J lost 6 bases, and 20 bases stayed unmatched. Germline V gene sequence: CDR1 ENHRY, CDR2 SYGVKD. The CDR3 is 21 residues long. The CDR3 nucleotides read TGTGCCATCAGTGAGTCTATAGTATCTCCGGGACAGGGGGGACCTCGGGATACGCAGTATTTT. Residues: CAISESIVSPGQGGPRDTQYF.

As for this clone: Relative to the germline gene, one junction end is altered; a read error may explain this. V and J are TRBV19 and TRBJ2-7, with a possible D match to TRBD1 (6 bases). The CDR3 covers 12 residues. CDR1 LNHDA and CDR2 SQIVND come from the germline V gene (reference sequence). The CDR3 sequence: CARRQDSHEQYF. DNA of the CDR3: TGTGCCAGAAGACAGGACTCCCACGAGCAGTACTTC.

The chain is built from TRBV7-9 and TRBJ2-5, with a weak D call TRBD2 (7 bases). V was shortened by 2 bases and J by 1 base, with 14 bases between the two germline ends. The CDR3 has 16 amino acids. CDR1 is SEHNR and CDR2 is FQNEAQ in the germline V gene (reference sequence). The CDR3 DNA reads TGTGCCAGCAGCTTATCGAGGGGGGGCTTCCAAGAGACCCAGTACTTC. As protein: CASSLSRGGFQETQYF.

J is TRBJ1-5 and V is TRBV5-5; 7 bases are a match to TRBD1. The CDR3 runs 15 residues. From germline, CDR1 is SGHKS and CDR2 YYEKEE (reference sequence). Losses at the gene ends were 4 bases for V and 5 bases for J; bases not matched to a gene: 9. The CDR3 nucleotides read TGTGCCAGCAGCAAATTAGACAGGGACGATCAGCCCCAGCATTTT. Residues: CASSKLDRDDQPQHF.

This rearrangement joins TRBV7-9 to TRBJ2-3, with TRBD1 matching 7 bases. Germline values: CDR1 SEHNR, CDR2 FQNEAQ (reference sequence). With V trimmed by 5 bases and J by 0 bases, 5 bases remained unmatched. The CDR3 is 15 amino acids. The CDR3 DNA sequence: TGTGCCAGCAGCCCGGGACAGACTAGCACAGATACGCAGTATTTT. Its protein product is CASSPGQTSTDTQYF.

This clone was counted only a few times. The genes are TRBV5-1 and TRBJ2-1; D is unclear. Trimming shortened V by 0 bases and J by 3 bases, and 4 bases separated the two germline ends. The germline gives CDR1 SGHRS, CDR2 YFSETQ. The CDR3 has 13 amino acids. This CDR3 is CASSLDNYNEQFF. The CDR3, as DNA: TGCGCCAGCAGCTTGGATAACTACAATGAGCAGTTCTTC.

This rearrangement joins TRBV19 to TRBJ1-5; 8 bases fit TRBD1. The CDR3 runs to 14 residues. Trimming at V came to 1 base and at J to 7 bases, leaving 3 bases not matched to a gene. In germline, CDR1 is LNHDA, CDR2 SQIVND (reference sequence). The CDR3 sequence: CASSIGAGGQPQHF. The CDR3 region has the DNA TGTGCCAGTAGTATAGGGGCAGGGGGCCAGCCCCAGCATTTT.

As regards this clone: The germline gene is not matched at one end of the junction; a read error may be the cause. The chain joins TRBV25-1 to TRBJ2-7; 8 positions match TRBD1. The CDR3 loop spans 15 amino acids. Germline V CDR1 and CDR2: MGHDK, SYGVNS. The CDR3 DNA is TGTGCCAGCAGCCCCCCGGGACAGGCGACCTACGGGCAGTACTTC. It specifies CASSPPGQATYGQYF.

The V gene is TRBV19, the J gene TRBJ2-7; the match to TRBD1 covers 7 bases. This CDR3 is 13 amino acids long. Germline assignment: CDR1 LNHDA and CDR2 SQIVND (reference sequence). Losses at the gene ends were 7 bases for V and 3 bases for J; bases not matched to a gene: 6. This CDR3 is CASTPGQDYEQYF. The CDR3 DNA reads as TGTGCCAGTACCCCCGGACAGGACTACGAGCAGTACTTC.

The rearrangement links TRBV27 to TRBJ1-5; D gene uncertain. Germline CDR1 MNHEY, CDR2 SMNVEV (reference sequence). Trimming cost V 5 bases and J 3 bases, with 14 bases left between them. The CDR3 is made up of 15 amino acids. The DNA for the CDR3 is TGTGCCAGCAGTCCCAGTTATTCCCCCAATCAGCCCCAGCATTTT. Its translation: CASSPSYSPNQPQHF.

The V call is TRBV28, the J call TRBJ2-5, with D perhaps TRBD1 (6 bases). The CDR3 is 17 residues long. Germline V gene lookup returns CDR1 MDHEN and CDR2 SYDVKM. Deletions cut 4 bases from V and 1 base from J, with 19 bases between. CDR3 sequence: CASSSTWGRGGQETQYF. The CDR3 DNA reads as TGTGCCAGCAGTTCTACCTGGGGCAGGGGCGGCCAAGAGACCCAGTACTTC.

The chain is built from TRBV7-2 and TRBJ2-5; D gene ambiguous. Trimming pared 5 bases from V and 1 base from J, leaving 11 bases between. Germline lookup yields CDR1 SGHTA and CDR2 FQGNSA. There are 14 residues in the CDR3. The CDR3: CASSQLTIQETQYF. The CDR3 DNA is TGTGCCAGCAGCCAATTGACAATCCAAGAGACCCAGTACTTC.

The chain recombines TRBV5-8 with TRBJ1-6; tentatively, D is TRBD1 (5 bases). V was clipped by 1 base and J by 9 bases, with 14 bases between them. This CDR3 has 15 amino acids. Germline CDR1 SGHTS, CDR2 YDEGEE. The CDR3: CASSLFMRTGSPLHF. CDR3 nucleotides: TGTGCCAGCAGCTTGTTCATGCGTACAGGTTCACCCCTCCACTTT.

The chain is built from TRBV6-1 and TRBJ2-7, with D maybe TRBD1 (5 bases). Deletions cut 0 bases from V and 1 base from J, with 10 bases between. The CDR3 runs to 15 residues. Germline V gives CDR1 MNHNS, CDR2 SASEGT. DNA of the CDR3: TGTGCCAGCAGTGAAGCGCAGGGCTTTTCCTACGAGCAGTACTTC. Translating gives CASSEAQGFSYEQYF.

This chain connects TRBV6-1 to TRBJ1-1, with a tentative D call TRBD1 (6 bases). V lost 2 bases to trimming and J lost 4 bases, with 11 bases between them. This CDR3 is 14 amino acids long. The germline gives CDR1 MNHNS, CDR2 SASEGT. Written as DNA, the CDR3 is TGTGCCAGCAGTGAAATAGACAGGACCACTGAAGCTTTCTTT. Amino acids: CASSEIDRTTEAFF.

In DNA form, the CDR3 reads TGCGCCAGCAGTGAAGAACAGGATAGCAATCAGCCCCAGCATTTT. Protein: CASSEEQDSNQPQHF. The chain has TRBV10-1 and TRBJ1-5, with D perhaps matching TRBD1 (5 bases). The CDR3 is 15 residues long. The V gene's germline CDR1 is WNHNN and CDR2 SYGVQD (reference sequence). Trimming pared 3 bases from V and 0 bases from J, leaving 9 bases between.

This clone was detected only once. CDR3 nucleotide sequence: TGTGCCAGCAGTTTCTCTCGACAGGGTGATGTCAATCAGCCCCAGCATTTT. Encoded protein: CASSFSRQGDVNQPQHF. The V and J genes are TRBV27 and TRBJ1-5, with 7 bases identical to TRBD1. V lost 3 bases and J lost 3; bases outside the gene matches: 11. This CDR3 is built from 17 residues. Germline CDR1 MNHEY, CDR2 SMNVEV (reference sequence).

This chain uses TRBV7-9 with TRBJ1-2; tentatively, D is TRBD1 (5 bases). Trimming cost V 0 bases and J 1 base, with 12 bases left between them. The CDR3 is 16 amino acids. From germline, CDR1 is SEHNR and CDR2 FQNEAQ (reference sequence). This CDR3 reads CASSLARRQINYGYTF. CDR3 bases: TGTGCCAGCAGCTTAGCGCGTCGACAGATTAACTATGGCTACACCTTC.

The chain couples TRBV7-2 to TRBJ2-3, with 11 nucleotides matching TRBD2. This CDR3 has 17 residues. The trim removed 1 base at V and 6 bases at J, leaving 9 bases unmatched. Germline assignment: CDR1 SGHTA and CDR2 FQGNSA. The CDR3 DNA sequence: TGTGCCAGCAGCTTAGTAGCTCTAGCGGGGGGAGGGGATACGCAGTATTTT. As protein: CASSLVALAGGGDTQYF.

The CDR3 loop reads CASSFWRGEFTDTQYF. For the CDR3, the DNA is TGTGCCAGCAGCTTTTGGCGGGGGGAGTTCACAGATACGCAGTATTTT. The rearrangement uses TRBV11-2 and TRBJ2-3; 8 bases map to TRBD2. V was clipped by 3 bases and J by 2 bases; unmatched bases: 7. The CDR3 covers 16 residues. Germline values: CDR1 SGHAT, CDR2 FQNNGV.

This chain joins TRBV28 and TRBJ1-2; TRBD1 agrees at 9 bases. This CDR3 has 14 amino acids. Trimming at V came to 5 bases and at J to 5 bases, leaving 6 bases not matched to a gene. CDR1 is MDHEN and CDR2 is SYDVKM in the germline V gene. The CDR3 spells CASSLTGTGYGYTF. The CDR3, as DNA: TGTGCCAGCAGTCTTACCGGGACAGGGTATGGCTACACCTTC.

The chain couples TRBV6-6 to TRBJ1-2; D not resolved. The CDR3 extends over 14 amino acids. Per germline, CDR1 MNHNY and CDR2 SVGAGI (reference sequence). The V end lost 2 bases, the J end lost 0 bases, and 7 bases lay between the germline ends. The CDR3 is CASSYNAANYGYTF. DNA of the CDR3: TGTGCCAGCAGTTACAACGCAGCTAACTATGGCTACACCTTC.

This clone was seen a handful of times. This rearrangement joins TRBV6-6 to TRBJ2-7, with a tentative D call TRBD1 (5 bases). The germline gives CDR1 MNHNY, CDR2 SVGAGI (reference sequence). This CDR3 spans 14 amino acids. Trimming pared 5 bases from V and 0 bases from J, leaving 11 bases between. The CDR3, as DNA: TGTGCCAGCAGTCCGGACACGAGCTCCTACGAGCAGTACTTC. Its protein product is CASSPDTSSYEQYF.

The chain's CDR3 is CATSGGRYNEQFF. The DNA of the CDR3 is TGTGCCACCTCGGGGGGCCGTTACAATGAGCAGTTCTTC. The rearrangement joins TRBV15 to TRBJ2-1; weak D call: TRBD2 (7 bases). The CDR3 has 13 residues. Germline V CDR1 and CDR2: LNHNV, YYDKDF (reference sequence). Trimming took 8 bases from V and 4 from J, leaving 12 bases between them.

The CDR3 bases are TGTGCCAGCAGTTACTCGAGTGGCAGGGGGAGAGATACGCAGTATTTT. It yields the protein CASSYSSGRGRDTQYF. V gene TRBV6-5 combines with J gene TRBJ2-3; TRBD1 matches 7 bases. From germline, CDR1 is MNHEY and CDR2 SVGAGI. Germline trimming cut 0 bases from V and 5 bases from J; bases unmatched to any gene: 8. CDR3 size: 16 residues.

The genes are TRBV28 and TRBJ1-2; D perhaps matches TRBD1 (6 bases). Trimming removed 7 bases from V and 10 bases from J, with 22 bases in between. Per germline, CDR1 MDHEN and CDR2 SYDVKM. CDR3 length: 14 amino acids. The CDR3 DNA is TGTGCCAGCATACACGGACAGCACTCAGACCACTACACCTTC. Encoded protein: CASIHGQHSDHYTF.

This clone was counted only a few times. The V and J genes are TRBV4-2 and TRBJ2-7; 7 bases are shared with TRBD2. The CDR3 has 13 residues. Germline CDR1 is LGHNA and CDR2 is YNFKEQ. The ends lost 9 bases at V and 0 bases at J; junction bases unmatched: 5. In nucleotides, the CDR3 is TGTGCCAGTCGGGGGGACGACTCCTACGAGCAGTACTTC. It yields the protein CASRGDDSYEQYF.